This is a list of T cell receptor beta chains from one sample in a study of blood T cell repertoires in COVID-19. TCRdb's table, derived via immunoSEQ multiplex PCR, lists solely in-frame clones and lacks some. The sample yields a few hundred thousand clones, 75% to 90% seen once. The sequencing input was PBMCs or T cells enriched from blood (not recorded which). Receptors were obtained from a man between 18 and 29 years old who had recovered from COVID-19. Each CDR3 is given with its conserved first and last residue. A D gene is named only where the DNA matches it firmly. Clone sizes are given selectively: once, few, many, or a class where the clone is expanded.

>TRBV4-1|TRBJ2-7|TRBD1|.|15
CASSQITGDRYEQYF
TGCGCCAGCAGCCAGATAACAGGGGATCGCTACGAGCAGTACTTC
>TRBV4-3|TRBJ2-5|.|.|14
CASSHGLLQETQYF
TGCGCCAGCAGCCACGGACTTCTCCAAGAGACCCAGTACTTC
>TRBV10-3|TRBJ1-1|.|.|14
CAISGGSGGTEAFF
TGTGCCATCAGCGGGGGGTCGGGAGGCACTGAAGCTTTCTTT
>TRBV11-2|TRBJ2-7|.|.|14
CASRLTRGRYEQYF
TGTGCCAGCAGGCTAACCAGGGGGAGGTACGAGCAGTACTTC
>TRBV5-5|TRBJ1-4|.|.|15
CASSLDVNSNEKLFF
TGTGCCAGCAGCTTGGATGTCAACTCTAATGAAAAACTGTTTTTT
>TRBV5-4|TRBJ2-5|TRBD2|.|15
CASSLAGGGRETQYF
TGTGCCAGCAGCTTAGCGGGGGGCGGCCGGGAGACCCAGTACTTC
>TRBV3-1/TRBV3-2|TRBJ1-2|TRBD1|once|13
CASSPGTGIGYTF
TGTGCCAGCAGCCCCGGGACAGGGATTGGCTACACCTTC
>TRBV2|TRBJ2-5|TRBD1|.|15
CASRDRGLNAETQYF
TGTGCCAGCAGGGACAGGGGGCTCAATGCCGAGACCCAGTACTTC
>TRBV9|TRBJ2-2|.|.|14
CASSVQTYTGELFF
TGTGCCAGCAGCGTACAAACATACACCGGGGAGCTGTTTTTT
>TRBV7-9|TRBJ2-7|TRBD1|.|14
CASNLQGKVFEQYF
TGTGCCAGCAACTTACAGGGGAAAGTCTTCGAGCAGTACTTC
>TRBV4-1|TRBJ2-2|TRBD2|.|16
CASSLAGGSMAGELFF
TGCGCCAGCAGCCTAGCGGGGGGGTCAATGGCCGGGGAGCTGTTTTTT
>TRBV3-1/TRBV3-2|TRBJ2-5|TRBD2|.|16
CASSKRLAGGRETQYF
TGTGCCAGCAGCAAAAGACTAGCGGGGGGCCGGGAGACCCAGTACTTC
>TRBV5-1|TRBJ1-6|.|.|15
CASSLGGGDDSPLHF
TGCGCCAGCAGCTTGGGGGGGGGCGATGATTCACCCCTCCACTTT
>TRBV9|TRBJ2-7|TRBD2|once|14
CASSSSGRDYEQYF
TGTGCCAGCAGCTCTAGCGGGAGGGACTACGAGCAGTACTTC
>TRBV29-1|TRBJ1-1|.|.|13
CSVALQGNTEAFF
TGCAGCGTTGCTCTTCAGGGGAACACTGAAGCTTTCTTT
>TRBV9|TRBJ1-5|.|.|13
CASSPREGQPQHF
TGTGCCAGCAGCCCCAGGGAGGGTCAGCCCCAGCATTTT
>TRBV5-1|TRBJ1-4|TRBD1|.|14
CASSRGQGEEKLFF
TGCGCCAGCAGCCGGGGACAGGGGGAGGAAAAACTGTTTTTT
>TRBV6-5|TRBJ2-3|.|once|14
CASRRGGLVDTQYF
TGTGCCAGCAGACGCGGCGGGTTGGTGGATACGCAGTATTTT
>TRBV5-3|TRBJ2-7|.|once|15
CATACTGLTWYEQYF
TGTGCCACCGCATGCACAGGATTAACCTGGTACGAGCAGTACTTC
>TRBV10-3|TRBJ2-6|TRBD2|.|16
CAISGQFEREANVLTF
TGTGCCATCAGTGGACAGTTTGAGCGGGAGGCCAACGTCCTGACTTTC
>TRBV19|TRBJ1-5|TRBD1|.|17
CASSSDRGRLGNQPQHF
TGTGCCAGTAGCTCGGACAGGGGCAGGCTGGGCAATCAGCCCCAGCATTTT
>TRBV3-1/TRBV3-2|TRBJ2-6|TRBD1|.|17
CASSPRTGGSGANVLTF
TGTGCCAGCAGCCCGCGGACAGGGGGTTCAGGGGCCAACGTCCTGACTTTC
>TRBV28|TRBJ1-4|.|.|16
CASSFRVRSLPEKLFF
TGTGCCAGCAGTTTCAGGGTCCGTAGTCTTCCGGAAAAACTGTTTTTT
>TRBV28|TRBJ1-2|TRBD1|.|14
CASSSGQGGYGYTF
TGTGCCAGCAGTTCCGGACAGGGCGGCTATGGCTACACCTTC
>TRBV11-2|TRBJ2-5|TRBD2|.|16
CASSLVLAGGRETQYF
TGTGCCAGCAGCTTAGTGCTAGCGGGGGGGCGAGAGACCCAGTACTTC
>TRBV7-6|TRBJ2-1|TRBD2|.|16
CASSRIPGTSVNEQFF
TGTGCCAGCAGCCGGATACCCGGGACTAGCGTGAATGAGCAGTTCTTC
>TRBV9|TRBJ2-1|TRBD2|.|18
CASSVASPTSGSRNEQFF
TGTGCCAGCAGCGTAGCCAGCCCCACTAGCGGGAGTAGGAATGAGCAGTTCTTC
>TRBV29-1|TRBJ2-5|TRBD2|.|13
CSVVARGGETQYF
TGCAGCGTTGTGGCCCGCGGGGGAGAGACCCAGTACTTC
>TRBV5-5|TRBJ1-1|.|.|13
CASSATGPREAFF
TGTGCCAGCAGCGCAACAGGGCCTAGAGAAGCTTTCTTT
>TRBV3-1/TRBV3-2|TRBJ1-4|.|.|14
CASSQDGQREKLFF
TGTGCCAGCAGCCAAGATGGACAAAGAGAAAAACTGTTTTTT
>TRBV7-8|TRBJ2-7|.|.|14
CASSFTDLAYEQYF
TGTGCCAGCAGCTTTACAGATTTAGCCTACGAGCAGTACTTC
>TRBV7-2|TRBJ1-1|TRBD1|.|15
CASSTGGRVNTEAFF
TGTGCCAGCAGCACAGGGGGGCGGGTTAACACTGAAGCTTTCTTT
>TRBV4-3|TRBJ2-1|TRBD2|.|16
CASSQEGGGPYNEQFF
TGCGCCAGCAGCCAAGAGGGGGGAGGGCCCTACAATGAGCAGTTCTTC
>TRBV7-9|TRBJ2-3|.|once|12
CASEGGRITQYF
TGTGCCAGCGAAGGGGGACGGATAACGCAGTATTTT
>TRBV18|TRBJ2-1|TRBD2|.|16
CASSPLLAGGYNEQFF
TGTGCCAGCTCACCACTACTAGCGGGAGGCTACAATGAGCAGTTCTTC
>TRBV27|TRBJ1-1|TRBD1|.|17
CASSLARVRGRGTEAFF
TGTGCCAGCAGTTTAGCTCGGGTCAGGGGGCGAGGCACTGAAGCTTTCTTT
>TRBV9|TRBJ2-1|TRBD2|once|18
CASSVGRLAGGPSNEQFF
TGTGCCAGCAGCGTAGGACGACTAGCGGGGGGGCCCAGCAATGAGCAGTTCTTC
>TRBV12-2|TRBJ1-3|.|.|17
CASRLKSDRSRGNTIYF
TGTGCAAGTCGCCTTAAATCGGACAGGTCGCGGGGAAACACCATATATTTT
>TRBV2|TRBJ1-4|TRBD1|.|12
CASRPGQGRLFF
TGTGCCAGCAGACCGGGACAGGGGAGGCTGTTTTTT
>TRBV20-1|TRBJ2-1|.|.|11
CSARPRGEQFF
TGCAGTGCTAGGCCCCGGGGTGAGCAGTTCTTC
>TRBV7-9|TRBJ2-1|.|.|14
CASSLFHRDNEQFF
TGTGCCAGCAGCTTATTTCACAGGGACAATGAGCAGTTCTTC
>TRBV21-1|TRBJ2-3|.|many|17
CASTNWTSGSPTDTQYF
TGTGCCAGCACCAATTGGACTAGCGGGAGTCCCACAGATACGCAGTATTTT
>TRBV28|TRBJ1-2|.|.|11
CASRLQEGYTF
TGTGCCAGCAGACTACAGGAAGGCTACACCTTC